The 27 T cell receptor beta chains presented below share a single source sample, sequenced in a study of T-cell reconstitution after alpha-beta-depleted transplantation in children. For TCRbeta, the library was prepared with unique molecular identifiers. Each CDR3 protein gets one entry after TCRdb re-called the PCR reads with MiXCR. Among about 260,000 distinct CDR3 sequences listed, roughly 11% were seen once. The sample in question was peripheral blood, obtained 180 days after TCRalphabeta/CD19-depleted stem cell transplant. The receptor set was obtained from a male patient between 2 and 15 years old who had a stem cell transplant for chronic granulomatous disease, so the T cells may come from the graft donor.

This clonotype showed up many times. The chain carries TRBV10-3 and TRBJ1-2; 9 bases match TRBD1. The CDR3 has 13 residues. V dropped 8 bases and J dropped 8; count of bases not matched to a gene: 9. Germline CDR1 ENHRY, CDR2 SYGVKD. CDR3: CAIHTGGLSGYTF. The CDR3 region has the DNA TGTGCCATCCATACAGGGGGCTTATCGGGCTACACCTTC.

This clonotype was seen more than once but under ten times. The chain couples TRBV14 to TRBJ2-3, with 7 bases lining up with TRBD1. This CDR3 is 14 amino acids long. V lost 4 bases, J lost 6 bases, and 7 bases stayed unmatched. Germline values: CDR1 SGHDN, CDR2 FVKESK. CDR3 DNA: TGTGCCAGCAGCCGTAGGGGGCCTTCGGATACGCAGTATTTT. This encodes CASSRRGPSDTQYF.

This clonotype appeared many times. V is TRBV12-3 or TRBV12-4 and J is TRBJ2-1; 9 bases agree with TRBD1. The CDR3 loop spans 15 amino acids. Trimming took 3 bases from V and 5 from J; bases not matched to a gene: 5. In DNA form, the CDR3 reads TGTGCCAGCAGTTTCCAACAGGGGGCGGACAATGAGCAGTTCTTC. This translates into CASSFQQGADNEQFF.

Many counts were recorded for this clonotype. The chain has TRBV5-1 and TRBJ2-3, with a possible D match to TRBD1 (6 bases). This CDR3 has 16 amino acids. V lost 5 bases and J 0 bases, leaving 16 bases between the germline ends. Germline V gives CDR1 SGHRS, CDR2 YFSETQ. The CDR3 DNA reads as TGCGCCAGCAGGACCTCAGGGGCCTCTAGCACAGATACGCAGTATTTT. This gives the protein CASRTSGASSTDTQYF. The variable domain in full, completed from reference TRBV5-1 and TRBJ2-3, reads KAGVTQTPRYLIKTRGQQVTLSCSPISGHRSVSWYQQTPGQGLQFLFEYFSETQRNKGNFPGRFSGRQFSNSRSEMNVSTLELGDSALYLCASRTSGASSTDTQYFGPGTRLTVL.

This clonotype showed up many times. The chain employs TRBV5-5 and TRBJ2-5; 9 nucleotides agree with TRBD1. The J segment lost 4 bases and the V segment lost 0 bases, leaving 13 bases of the junction unmatched. The CDR3 is 18 amino acids. Germline-derived CDR1 and CDR2 are SGHKS and YYEKEE (reference sequence). The CDR3 protein is CASSLDQPGQGSRETQYF. CDR3 bases: TGTGCCAGCAGCTTGGACCAACCGGGACAGGGTAGTCGAGAGACCCAGTACTTC.

This clonotype came up many times. The chain is built from TRBV13 and TRBJ2-7, with D possibly matching TRBD2 (6 bases). The CDR3 extends over 14 amino acids. Per germline, CDR1 PRHDT and CDR2 FYEKMQ (reference sequence). The germline V and J ends were trimmed by 1 base and 7 bases, with 14 bases remaining between them. This CDR3 is CASSLERARGEQYF. The CDR3 DNA sequence: TGTGCCAGCAGCTTAGAGAGAGCTCGGGGGGAGCAGTACTTC.

This clonotype was seen at least ten times. This rearrangement joins TRBV7-8 to TRBJ1-1; D uncertain. V was cut by 1 base and J by 3 bases, with 15 bases left in between. The CDR3 length is 16 residues. The germline CDR1 and CDR2 sequences are SGHVS and FQNEAQ. CDR3 bases: TGTGCCAGCAGCTTAGGCCACGGAGGACGGGACACTGAAGCTTTCTTT. Translation gives CASSLGHGGRDTEAFF.

This clonotype has at least ten counts. The genes are TRBV29-1 and TRBJ2-7; D is unresolved. This CDR3 is built from 12 residues. Trimming removed 7 bases at V and 2 bases at J, with 12 bases between. CDR1 and CDR2 from the germline V gene are SQVTM and ANQGSEA. CDR3 loop: CSAARSAYEQYF. The CDR3 bases are TGCAGCGCGGCCAGGTCAGCCTACGAGCAGTACTTC.

This clonotype was recorded many times. This rearrangement joins TRBV5-1 to TRBJ2-3; D may correspond to TRBD1 or TRBD2 (5 bases each). The CDR3 spans 17 residues. From germline, CDR1 is SGHRS and CDR2 YFSETQ. V lost 4 bases, J lost 0 bases, and 18 bases lay in between. The CDR3 here is CASSGGPASTSTDTQYF. The CDR3 nucleotides read TGCGCCAGCAGCGGGGGACCTGCCAGCACTAGCACAGATACGCAGTATTTT. The whole variable domain, remainder taken from reference TRBV5-1 and TRBJ2-3, is KAGVTQTPRYLIKTRGQQVTLSCSPISGHRSVSWYQQTPGQGLQFLFEYFSETQRNKGNFPGRFSGRQFSNSRSEMNVSTLELGDSALYLCASSGGPASTSTDTQYFGPGTRLTVL.

This clonotype was detected ten times or more. The chain recombines TRBV24-1 with TRBJ2-2, with D tentatively TRBD2 (5 bases). CDR3 length: 17 amino acids. The ends were cut back, 9 bases at V and 2 bases at J, with 21 bases in the middle. The germline CDR1 and CDR2 sequences are KGHDR and SFDVKD. CDR3 coding DNA: TGTGCCACCGGGCCCGGAGCGGACCCCCTAAACACCGGGGAGCTGTTTTTT. This sequence encodes CATGPGADPLNTGELFF.

This clonotype showed up many times. The J gene is TRBJ1-5, the V gene TRBV4-3; 7 bases match TRBD1. Germline assignment: CDR1 LGHNA and CDR2 YSLEER. The junction had 10 bases not matched to a gene; V was cut back by 0 bases and J by 5 bases. The CDR3 is 17 residues long. CDR3 loop: CASSQDYGTEYYQPQHF. The DNA of the CDR3 is TGCGCCAGCAGCCAAGATTACGGGACAGAGTACTATCAGCCCCAGCATTTT.

This clonotype was seen ten or more times. This rearrangement joins TRBV20-1 to TRBJ2-7; TRBD1 agrees at 10 bases. The CDR3 totals 14 residues. Germline lookup yields CDR1 DFQATT and CDR2 SNEGSKA (reference sequence). The ends lost 3 bases at V and 1 base at J; junction bases unmatched: 3. The CDR3 reads CSARGTGASYEQYF. In DNA, the CDR3 is TGCAGTGCTAGGGGGACAGGGGCTTCCTACGAGCAGTACTTC.

This clonotype appeared many times. The CDR3 here is CAIRGGRGETQYF. CDR3 DNA: TGTGCCATTCGAGGGGGACGGGGGGAGACCCAGTACTTC. The J gene is TRBJ2-5, the V gene TRBV10-3; D may match TRBD1 or TRBD2 (6 bases each). Germline V CDR1 and CDR2: ENHRY, SYGVKD. This CDR3 comprises 13 residues. Trimming stripped 9 bases from V and 5 bases from J, with 16 bases between.

This clonotype was observed many times. The genes are TRBV3-1 and TRBJ1-4; D is unclear. The CDR3 totals 16 residues. The germline V gene encodes CDR1 LGHDT and CDR2 YNNKEL (reference sequence). V lost 4 bases to trimming and J lost 0 bases, with 12 bases between them. The CDR3 loop is CASSPGVFATNEKLFF. Here the CDR3 DNA reads TGTGCCAGCAGCCCGGGAGTCTTTGCAACTAATGAAAAACTGTTTTTT.

Of note for this clonotype: A junction boundary mismatches the germline segment, possibly from a read error. The chain uses TRBV29-1 and TRBJ2-5; D unclear. Germline CDR1 is SQVTM and CDR2 is ANQGSEA. The CDR3 consists of 11 residues. CDR3 sequence: CSVVGVETQNF. The CDR3 region has the DNA TGCAGCGTTGTAGGTGTAGAGACCCAGAACTTC.

The sample holds many counts of this clonotype. V and J are TRBV30 and TRBJ2-2; D is ambiguous. CDR1 is GTSNPN, CDR2 SVGIG, per germline (reference sequence). The CDR3 runs to 14 residues. Deletions cut 2 bases from V and 0 bases from J, with 7 bases between. The CDR3 DNA follows: TGTGCCTGGAGTCGGCTCACGAACACCGGGGAGCTGTTTTTT. Protein product: CAWSRLTNTGELFF.

This clonotype has at least ten counts. DNA of the CDR3: TGTGCCAGCAGCCTCGGCCGGGCCTTGAGTCCCGCAGATACGCAGTATTTT. Amino acids: CASSLGRALSPADTQYF. The V and J genes are TRBV5-5 and TRBJ2-3, with D hard to call. The CDR3 covers 17 residues. V was trimmed by 4 bases and J by 4 bases, leaving 22 bases between them. CDR1 and CDR2 from the germline V gene are SGHKS and YYEKEE (reference sequence).

A note on this clonotype: This may stem from a read error, because a much larger clone lies one nucleotide away. The gene calls are TRBV3-1 and TRBJ2-2, with TRBD1 identical over 8 bases. The CDR3 totals 14 residues. In germline, CDR1 is LGHDT, CDR2 YNNKEL (reference sequence). As DNA, the CDR3 is TGTGCCAGCGGACAGGGCCCGAACACCGGGGATCTGTTTTTT. It specifies CASGQGPNTGDLFF.

This clonotype was seen at least ten times. V usage is TRBV6-5 and J usage is TRBJ2-1; 9 bases match TRBD1. The germline V gene has CDR1 MNHEY and CDR2 SVGAGI. V was pared by 2 bases and J by 0 bases, with 2 bases of the junction left unmatched. The CDR3 covers 16 residues. CDR3: CASSYPTGGSYNEQFF. Here the CDR3 DNA reads TGTGCCAGCAGTTACCCGACAGGGGGCTCCTACAATGAGCAGTTCTTC.

This clonotype came up many times. The V and J genes are TRBV7-2 and TRBJ2-5; 7 bases match TRBD2. Germline CDR1 SGHTA, CDR2 FQGNSA. Trimming removed 3 bases from V and 5 bases from J; junction bases left unmatched: 9. The CDR3 is 15 residues long. CDR3 in amino acids: CASSFVWTSFETQYF. For the CDR3, the DNA is TGTGCCAGCAGCTTCGTCTGGACTAGTTTTGAGACCCAGTACTTC.

This clonotype appeared a few times. The chain recombines TRBV6-1 with TRBJ1-5; tentatively, D is TRBD1 (5 bases). The CDR3 is 14 residues long. Between the trimmed V and J ends, which lost 5 bases and 2 bases, there was a span of 10 bases. Germline-derived CDR1 and CDR2 are MNHNS and SASEGT. The CDR3 loop is CASSPPRGNQPQHF. For the CDR3, the DNA is TGTGCCAGCAGTCCTCCCAGGGGCAATCAGCCCCAGCATTTT.

The chain has TRBV6-2 or TRBV6-3 and TRBJ2-2; possibly TRBD1 for D (5 bases). V shed 6 bases and J shed 0 bases, with 14 bases lying between them. The germline gives CDR1 MNHEY, CDR2 SVGEGT. The CDR3 sequence is 16 residues long. CDR3 DNA sequence: TGTGCCAGCAGCACGACACAGGCGCCGAACACCGGGGAGCTGTTTTTT. As protein: CASSTTQAPNTGELFF.

This clonotype was picked up many times. V and J are TRBV20-1 and TRBJ1-5; a weak D match, TRBD1 (5 bases). V was clipped by 0 bases and J by 0 bases, with 9 bases between them. The V gene's germline CDR1 is DFQATT and CDR2 SNEGSKA (reference sequence). This CDR3 is built from 15 residues. The CDR3: CSAREGGYSNQPQHF. The CDR3 DNA reads as TGCAGTGCTAGAGAGGGGGGGTATAGCAATCAGCCCCAGCATTTT.

As to this clonotype: Given a much more abundant clone one base away, this may be a read error. The CDR3 carries no conserved terminal phenylalanine or tryptophan, so it likely arises from a read error. The chain has TRBV5-1 and TRBJ2-1; tentatively, D is TRBD2 (5 bases). Germline CDR1 and CDR2: SGHRS and YFSETQ. V was pared by 5 bases and J by 4 bases, with 10 bases between. The CDR3 totals 13 residues. The CDR3 DNA sequence: TGCGCCAGCAGTGCGACGGGGTACAATGAGCAGTTCCTC. Its translation: CASSATGYNEQFL.

This clonotype was seen ten or more times. This chain joins TRBV6-2 or TRBV6-3 and TRBJ2-7, with TRBD1 identical over 9 bases. The germline V gene encodes CDR1 MNHEY and CDR2 SVGEGT. After removal of 8 bases from V and 2 bases from J, the junction contained 10 bases not matched to a gene. This CDR3 has 15 residues. DNA of the CDR3: TGTGCCAGCTGGCCCACTCGACAGGGGGCCTACGAGCAGTACTTC. Encoded protein: CASWPTRQGAYEQYF.

Many counts were recorded for this clonotype. The chain joins TRBV21-1 to TRBJ2-1; whether TRBD2, the table's D call, matches the DNA was not checked. TRBV21-1 is a pseudogene segment. The CDR3 length is 17 residues. The CDR3 bases are TGTGCCAGCAACACCGGGACTAGCGGGTTTCAAAAGAATGAGCAGTTCTTC. It yields the protein CASNTGTSGFQKNEQFF.

In its sample, this clonotype was seen a few times. This chain connects TRBV25-1 to TRBJ2-5; D is perhaps TRBD1 or TRBD2 (6 bases each). The CDR3 is 14 amino acids. The ends were cut back, 2 bases at V and 5 bases at J, with 12 bases in the middle. CDR1 is MGHDK and CDR2 is SYGVNS in the germline V gene. CDR3 residues: CASSEKGGRETQYF. The CDR3 DNA reads TGTGCCAGCAGTGAAAAAGGGGGGCGGGAGACCCAGTACTTC.